Listed below are T cell receptor beta chains from one sample, sequenced in a study of cytomegalovirus exposure and HLA in healthy donors. Clones were sequenced by immunoSEQ multiplex PCR, and TCRdb holds only the in-frame ones, with some missing. The sample lists over 150,000 clones, roughly four fifths seen once, with 2.5% to 3% in the top ten. The sample consisted of PBMCs. The receptors originated from a woman aged 45-65 years in good health and CMV-seropositive. Both conserved end residues are part of each CDR3.

V	J	CDR3
TRBV6-5	TRBJ2-3	CASSYAWENTDTQYF
TRBV18	TRBJ2-7	CASSPAQGIPYEQYF
TRBV19	TRBJ1-2	CASSPVDRSNYGYTF
TRBV6-5	TRBJ2-5	CASSRGTQLGETQYF
TRBV7-9	TRBJ1-6	CASSSTGRTPLHF
TRBV2	TRBJ1-5	CASSAPFGGEYSNQPQHF
TRBV29-1	TRBJ1-5	CSFSDGDQPQHF
TRBV9	TRBJ2-1	CASSVGSLVTYNEQFF
TRBV7-2	TRBJ1-6	CASSTHAGGDRGLTLHF
TRBV27	TRBJ2-7	CASRNHRSSYEQYF
TRBV28	TRBJ1-4	CASSLGTGGEKLFF
TRBV6-5	TRBJ1-5	CASSYSRVQPQHF
TRBV6-5	TRBJ2-7	CASSYSTRGYEQYF
TRBV2	TRBJ1-2	CASSDSAGYGYTF
TRBV7-6	TRBJ1-1	CASSRGGQQNTEAFF
TRBV5-4	TRBJ1-2	CASSRDSNYGYTF
TRBV10-1	TRBJ2-1	CASSESWQEQFF
TRBV18	TRBJ2-4	CASSPGTGENIQYF
TRBV9	TRBJ1-4	CASSVGAGGAPVREKLFF
TRBV19	TRBJ1-3	CASTSEGPHSGNTIYF
TRBV10-3	TRBJ2-5	CAIRASGDHQETQYF
TRBV5-1	TRBJ2-7	CASSLGAPTSYEQYF
TRBV10-3	TRBJ1-1	CAISESRTREDTEAFF
TRBV15	TRBJ2-7	CATTSQGAGEQYF
TRBV7-9	TRBJ1-1	CASSQSDSRTEAFF
TRBV27	TRBJ1-6	CASSLSGRGFFYSPLHF
TRBV5-4	TRBJ2-1	CASSPPDSDEQFF
TRBV27	TRBJ1-1	CASKDDRGNTEAFF
TRBV9	TRBJ1-4	CASSEGKHEKLFF
TRBV5-1	TRBJ2-4	CASSLAGENIQYF
TRBV15	TRBJ1-4	CASNRGTNEKLFF
TRBV2	TRBJ2-7	CASILQGFSSLHF
TRBV19	TRBJ1-2	CASREGRALGTNYGYTF
TRBV10-1	TRBJ2-3	CASSEQGGASTDTQYF
TRBV27	TRBJ1-6	CASSWGGQGSPLHF
TRBV11-2	TRBJ2-7	CASSFGGSWEQYF
TRBV5-1	TRBJ2-3	CASSRLAGGPVSPDTQYF